The clone carrying this T cell receptor (beta chain) has a count of ten or more. The entry originates in a study of breast tumors, draining lymph nodes, adjacent tissues. TCRdb called the multiplex PCR reads again in MiXCR, with one record for every CDR3 protein. The table records about 47,000 distinct CDR3 sequences, under 30% of them present only once. Looked up from germline, CDR1 is MNHEY and CDR2 is SVGAGI. V lost 4 bases and J 1 base, leaving 15 bases between the germline ends. The CDR3 contains 16 residues. The sequenced sample consisted of breast tumor tissue. The clonotype was recovered from a female donor with breast cancer. Some clones in this sample may be carry-over from other donors' samples. V and J are TRBV6-5 and TRBJ2-3, with D possibly matching TRBD2 (5 bases). The CDR3 loop reads CASSSRRNSGTDTQYF. CDR3 nucleotide sequence: TGTGCCAGCAGTTCCCGCAGGAATAGCGGCACAGATACGCAGTATTTT.